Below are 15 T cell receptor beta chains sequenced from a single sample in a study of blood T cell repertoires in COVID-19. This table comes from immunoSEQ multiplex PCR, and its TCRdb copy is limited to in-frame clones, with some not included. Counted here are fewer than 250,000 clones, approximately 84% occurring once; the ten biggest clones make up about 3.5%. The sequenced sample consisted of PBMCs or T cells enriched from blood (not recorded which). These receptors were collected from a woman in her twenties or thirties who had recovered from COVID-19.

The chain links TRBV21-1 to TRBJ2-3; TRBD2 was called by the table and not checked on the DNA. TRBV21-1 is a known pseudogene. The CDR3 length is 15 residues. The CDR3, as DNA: TGTGCCAGCAGCAAAGTGGGGGGAAATACAGATACGCAGTATTTT. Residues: CASSKVGGNTDTQYF.

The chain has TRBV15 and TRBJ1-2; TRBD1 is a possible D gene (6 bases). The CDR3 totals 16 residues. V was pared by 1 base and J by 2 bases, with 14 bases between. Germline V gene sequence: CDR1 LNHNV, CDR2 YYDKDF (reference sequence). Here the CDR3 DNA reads TGTGCCACCAGCAGAGGTCAGGGGACGAGCAACTATGGCTACACCTTC. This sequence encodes CATSRGQGTSNYGYTF.

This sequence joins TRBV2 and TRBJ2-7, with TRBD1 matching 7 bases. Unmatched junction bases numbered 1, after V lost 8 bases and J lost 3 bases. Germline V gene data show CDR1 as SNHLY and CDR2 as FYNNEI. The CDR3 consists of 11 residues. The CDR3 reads CASGDSYEQYV. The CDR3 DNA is TGTGCCAGCGGGGACAGCTACGAGCAGTACGTC.

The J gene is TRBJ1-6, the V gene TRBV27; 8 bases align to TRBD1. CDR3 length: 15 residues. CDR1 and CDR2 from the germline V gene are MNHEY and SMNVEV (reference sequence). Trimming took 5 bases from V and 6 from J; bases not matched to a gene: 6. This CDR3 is CASSIAGQVNSPLHF. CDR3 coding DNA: TGTGCCAGCAGTATCGCGGGACAGGTTAATTCACCCCTCCACTTT.

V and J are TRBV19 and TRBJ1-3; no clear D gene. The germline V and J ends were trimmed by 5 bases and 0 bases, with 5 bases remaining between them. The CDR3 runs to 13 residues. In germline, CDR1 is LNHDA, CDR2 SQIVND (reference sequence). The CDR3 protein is CASSSFSGNTIYF. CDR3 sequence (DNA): TGTGCCAGTAGTTCGTTCTCTGGAAACACCATATATTTT.

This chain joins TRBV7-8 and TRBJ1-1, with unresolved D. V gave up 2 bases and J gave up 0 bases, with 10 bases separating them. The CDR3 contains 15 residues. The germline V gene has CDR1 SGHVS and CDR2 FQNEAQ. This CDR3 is CASSLLAVMNTEAFF. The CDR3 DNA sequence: TGTGCCAGCAGCTTATTAGCAGTCATGAACACTGAAGCTTTCTTT.

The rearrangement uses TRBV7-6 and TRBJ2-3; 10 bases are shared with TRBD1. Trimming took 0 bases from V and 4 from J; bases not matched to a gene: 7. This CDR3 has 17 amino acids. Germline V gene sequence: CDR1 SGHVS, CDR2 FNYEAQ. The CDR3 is CASSLAGTGVFPDTQYF. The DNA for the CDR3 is TGTGCCAGCAGCTTAGCCGGGACAGGGGTCTTCCCAGATACGCAGTATTTT.

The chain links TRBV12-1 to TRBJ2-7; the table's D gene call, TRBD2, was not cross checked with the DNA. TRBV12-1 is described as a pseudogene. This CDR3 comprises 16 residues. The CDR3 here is CASSLIAPEDPYEQYF. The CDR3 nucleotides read TGTGCCAGCAGCCTTATAGCCCCGGAGGACCCCTACGAGCAGTACTTC.

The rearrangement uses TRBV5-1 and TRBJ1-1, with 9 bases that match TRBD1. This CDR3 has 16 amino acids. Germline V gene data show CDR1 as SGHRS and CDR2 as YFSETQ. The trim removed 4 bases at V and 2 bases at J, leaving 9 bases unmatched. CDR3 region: CASSRLGQGLNTEAFF. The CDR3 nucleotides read TGCGCCAGCAGCCGGCTTGGACAGGGGCTCAACACTGAAGCTTTCTTT. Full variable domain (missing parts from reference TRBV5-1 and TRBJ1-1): KAGVTQTPRYLIKTRGQQVTLSCSPISGHRSVSWYQQTPGQGLQFLFEYFSETQRNKGNFPGRFSGRQFSNSRSEMNVSTLELGDSALYLCASSRLGQGLNTEAFFGQGTRLTVV.

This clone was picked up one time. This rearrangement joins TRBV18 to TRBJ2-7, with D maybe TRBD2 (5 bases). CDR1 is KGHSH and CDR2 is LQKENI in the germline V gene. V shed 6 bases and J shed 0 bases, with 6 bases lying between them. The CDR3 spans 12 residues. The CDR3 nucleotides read TGTGCCAGCTCCCGGGACTCCTACGAGCAGTACTTC. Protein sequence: CASSRDSYEQYF.

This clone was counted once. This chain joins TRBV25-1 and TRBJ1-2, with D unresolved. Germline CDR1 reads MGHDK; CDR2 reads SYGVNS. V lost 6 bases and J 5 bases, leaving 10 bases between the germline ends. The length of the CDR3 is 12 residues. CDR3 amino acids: CASSPGSYGYTF. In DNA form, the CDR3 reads TGTGCCAGCAGCCCGGGATCATATGGCTACACCTTC.

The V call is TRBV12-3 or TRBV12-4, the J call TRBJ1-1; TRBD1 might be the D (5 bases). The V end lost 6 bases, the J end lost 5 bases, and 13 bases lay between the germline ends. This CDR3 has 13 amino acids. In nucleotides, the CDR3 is TGTGCCAGCAGCTCACAGGTTGGGACTGAAGCTTTCTTT. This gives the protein CASSSQVGTEAFF.

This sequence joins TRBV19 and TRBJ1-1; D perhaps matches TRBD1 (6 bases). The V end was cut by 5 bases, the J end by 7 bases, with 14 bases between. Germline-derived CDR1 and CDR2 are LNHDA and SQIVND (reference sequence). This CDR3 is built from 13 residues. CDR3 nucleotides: TGTGCCAGTAGTTCGGACAGTACGCATGAAGCTTTCTTT. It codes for CASSSDSTHEAFF.

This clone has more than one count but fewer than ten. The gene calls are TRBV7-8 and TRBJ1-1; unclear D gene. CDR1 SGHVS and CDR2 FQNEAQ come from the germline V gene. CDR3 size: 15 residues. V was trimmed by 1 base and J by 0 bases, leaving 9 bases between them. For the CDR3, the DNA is TGTGCCAGCAGCTTAGTAGAGGGAGTGAACACTGAAGCTTTCTTT. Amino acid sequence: CASSLVEGVNTEAFF.

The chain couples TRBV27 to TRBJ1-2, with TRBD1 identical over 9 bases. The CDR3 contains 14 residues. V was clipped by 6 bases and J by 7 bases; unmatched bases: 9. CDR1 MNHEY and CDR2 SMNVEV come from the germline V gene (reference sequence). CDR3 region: CASRLQGAGPGYTF. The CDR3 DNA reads TGTGCCAGCAGACTACAGGGGGCCGGACCTGGCTACACCTTC.